This passage covers 20 T cell receptor beta chains from one sample sequenced in a study of control samples from healthy donors and cancer patients. TCRdb's table, derived via immunoSEQ multiplex PCR, lists solely in-frame clones and lacks some. Of roughly 190,000 clones listed, around 92% are singletons. Sequencing was done on a sample of blood. Receptor source: a woman in her twenties or thirties in good health.

This rearrangement joins TRBV5-1 to TRBJ1-3; tentative D call: TRBD1 (6 bases). The germline CDR1 and CDR2 sequences are SGHRS and YFSETQ. The CDR3 is made up of 15 amino acids. V was pared by 3 bases and J by 0 bases, with 10 bases between. The DNA of the CDR3 is TGCGCCAGCAGCTCCGACAGGAGCTCTGGAAACACCATATATTTT. Encoded protein: CASSSDRSSGNTIYF.

V and J are TRBV4-2 and TRBJ2-3; 9 bases are a match to TRBD2. The V gene end was trimmed by 0 bases and the J gene end by 3 bases; junction bases not matched to a gene: 4. The germline gives CDR1 LGHNA, CDR2 YNFKEQ. The CDR3 totals 16 residues. CDR3 residues: CASSQDSGRVTDTQYF. For the CDR3, the DNA is TGTGCCAGCAGCCAAGATAGCGGGAGAGTAACAGATACGCAGTATTTT.

The chain carries TRBV7-3 and TRBJ2-7; 7 bases fit TRBD2. The CDR3 loop spans 15 amino acids. CDR1 SGHTA and CDR2 FQGTGA come from the germline V gene. V gave up 2 bases and J gave up 5 bases; unmatched junction bases: 9. The CDR3 loop is CASSLYGGSSDEQYF. In DNA form, the CDR3 reads TGTGCCAGCAGCTTATATGGCGGGAGTTCTGACGAGCAGTACTTC.

The chain carries TRBV18 and TRBJ2-7; 7 bases are a match to TRBD1. The CDR3 extends over 14 amino acids. V was pared by 4 bases and J by 1 base, with 4 bases of the junction left unmatched. Germline CDR1 KGHSH, CDR2 LQKENI. Here the CDR3 reads CASSLPGQSYEQYF. CDR3 coding DNA: TGTGCCAGCTCACTACCGGGACAGTCCTACGAGCAGTACTTC.

The chain carries TRBV5-6 and TRBJ2-1; D unclear. The CDR3 has 13 residues. Between the trimmed V and J ends, which lost 4 bases and 0 bases, there was a span of 5 bases. Looked up from germline, CDR1 is SGHDT and CDR2 is YYEEEE. Written as DNA, the CDR3 is TGTGCCAGCAGCGCAAGCTCCTACAATGAGCAGTTCTTC. It yields the protein CASSASSYNEQFF.

Worth noting for this clone: This sample includes further DNA sequences coding for the same CDR3. The rearrangement joins TRBV7-9 to TRBJ1-1, with unresolved D. The V gene's germline CDR1 is SEHNR and CDR2 FQNEAQ (reference sequence). V was clipped by 0 bases and J by 1 base, with 3 bases between them. CDR3 length equals 13 residues. CDR3 sequence reads: CASSLAQNTEAFF. The CDR3 DNA sequence: TGTGCCAGCAGCTTAGCTCAGAACACTGAAGCTTTCTTT. The full variable domain, rest sourced from reference TRBV7-9 and TRBJ1-1, is DTGVSQNPRHKITKRGQNVTFRCDPISEHNRLYWYRQTLGQGPEFLTYFQNEAQLEKSRLLSDRFSAERPKGSFSTLEIQRTEQGDSAMYLCASSLAQNTEAFFGQGTRLTVV.

The CDR3 protein is CASKNRGTGELFF. The DNA for the CDR3 is TGCGCCAGCAAAAACAGGGGAACCGGGGAGCTGTTTTTT. The chain couples TRBV10-1 to TRBJ2-2; TRBD1 matches 7 bases. Germline lookup yields CDR1 WNHNN and CDR2 SYGVQD (reference sequence). The CDR3 is made up of 13 amino acids. V dropped 7 bases and J dropped 5; count of bases not matched to a gene: 4.

The V gene is TRBV9, the J gene TRBJ1-1; 8 bases are a match to TRBD1. With 2 bases clipped from V and 3 bases from J, the junction kept 6 bases outside the gene matches. Germline CDR1 and CDR2: SGDLS and YYNGEE. The CDR3 spans 15 residues. The CDR3 DNA sequence: TGTGCCAGCAGCGTCAACAGGGGGGAGGACACTGAAGCTTTCTTT. Translating gives CASSVNRGEDTEAFF.

This sequence joins TRBV27 and TRBJ1-1; D is unclear. Trimming shortened V by 0 bases and J by 5 bases, and 7 bases separated the two germline ends. Per germline, CDR1 MNHEY and CDR2 SMNVEV (reference sequence). The CDR3 contains 13 residues. CDR3 loop: CASSLSGWTEAFF. The CDR3 nucleotides are TGTGCCAGCAGTTTATCAGGGTGGACTGAAGCTTTCTTT.

Only a few counts were recorded for this clone. The chain carries TRBV9 and TRBJ1-2, with 7 bases that match TRBD1. Germline trimming cut 1 base from V and 4 bases from J; bases unmatched to any gene: 4. There are 14 residues in the CDR3. Looked up from germline, CDR1 is SGDLS and CDR2 is YYNGEE. CDR3 residues: CASSVIGTAYGYTF. CDR3 DNA sequence: TGTGCCAGCAGCGTAATAGGGACAGCCTATGGCTACACCTTC.

Regarding this clone: Other nucleotide sequences in the sample specify the same CDR3. This rearrangement joins TRBV7-3 to TRBJ2-1; the match to TRBD2 covers 10 bases. CDR3 length equals 15 residues. The V and J ends lost 3 bases and 2 bases, in that order; junction bases with no gene match: 1. The germline CDR1 and CDR2 sequences are SGHTA and FQGTGA. CDR3 sequence reads: CASSLLAGAYNEQFF. For the CDR3, the DNA is TGTGCCAGCAGCTTGCTAGCGGGAGCCTACAATGAGCAGTTCTTC.

The chain has TRBV28 and TRBJ1-1; a weak D match, TRBD1 (6 bases). The CDR3 has 14 amino acids. The V gene lost 4 bases and the J gene lost 0 bases, with 9 bases spanning the gap. Looked up from germline, CDR1 is MDHEN and CDR2 is SYDVKM. This CDR3 reads CASSSTGLNTEAFF. CDR3 nucleotide sequence: TGTGCCAGCAGTTCGACAGGTTTGAACACTGAAGCTTTCTTT.

The chain couples TRBV10-1 to TRBJ2-5; 11 positions match TRBD2. The ends lost 5 bases at V and 1 base at J; junction bases unmatched: 6. Per germline, CDR1 WNHNN and CDR2 SYGVQD (reference sequence). This CDR3 has 16 amino acids. The CDR3 loop reads CASSPLAGGSQETQYF. In nucleotides, the CDR3 is TGCGCCAGCAGTCCCCTAGCGGGGGGATCCCAAGAGACCCAGTACTTC.

This chain joins TRBV5-1 and TRBJ2-2; TRBD2 aligns across 8 bases. V was clipped by 4 bases and J by 5 bases; unmatched bases: 4. Germline V lookup: CDR1 SGHRS, CDR2 YFSETQ. The CDR3 spans 14 residues. This CDR3 reads CASSDSGDTGELFF. The CDR3 bases are TGCGCCAGCAGCGATAGCGGGGATACCGGGGAGCTGTTTTTT.

The chain links TRBV18 to TRBJ2-5, with 15 bases fitting TRBD2. Per the germline V gene, CDR1 is KGHSH and CDR2 is LQKENI. CDR3 length equals 18 residues. V lost 1 base, J lost 5 bases, and 8 bases stayed unmatched. The CDR3 region is CASSPRQGLAGGGETQYF. Here the CDR3 DNA reads TGTGCCAGCTCACCACGGCAGGGACTAGCGGGAGGAGGGGAGACCCAGTACTTC.

The chain carries TRBV7-9 and TRBJ2-7; D remains ambiguous. The CDR3 is 13 amino acids. Trimming removed 2 bases at V and 2 bases at J, with 7 bases between. The germline CDR1 and CDR2 sequences are SEHNR and FQNEAQ (reference sequence). In nucleotides, the CDR3 is TGTGCCAGCAGCTTATCAGGAGCCTACGAGCAGTACTTC. Translation: CASSLSGAYEQYF.

The chain links TRBV19 to TRBJ2-1; 9 bases align to TRBD2. CDR1 is LNHDA and CDR2 is SQIVND in the germline V gene (reference sequence). This CDR3 comprises 17 residues. Trimming took 5 bases from V and 6 from J; bases not matched to a gene: 14. CDR3 region: CASSPRLLAGSPNEQFF. The CDR3 region has the DNA TGTGCCAGTAGTCCTCGACTACTAGCGGGTAGCCCCAATGAGCAGTTCTTC.

The genes are TRBV2 and TRBJ2-2; D is perhaps TRBD1 or TRBD2 (7 bases each). This CDR3 has 14 amino acids. V lost 8 bases, J lost 4 bases, and 14 bases lay in between. Germline assignment: CDR1 SNHLY and CDR2 FYNNEI. CDR3: CASGRGRITGELFF. The CDR3, as DNA: TGTGCCAGCGGGAGGGGGCGTATCACCGGGGAGCTGTTTTTT.

The chain combines TRBV18 with TRBJ2-5; no clear D. In germline, CDR1 is KGHSH, CDR2 LQKENI. The CDR3 consists of 13 residues. V shed 0 bases and J shed 4 bases, with 6 bases lying between them. CDR3: CASSPPGGETQYF. DNA for the CDR3: TGTGCCAGCTCACCACCAGGTGGAGAGACCCAGTACTTC.

V and J are TRBV19 and TRBJ1-4; no clear D. The CDR3 is 12 residues long. V was trimmed by 4 bases and J by 0 bases, leaving 0 bases between them. Germline V CDR1 and CDR2: LNHDA, SQIVND (reference sequence). Here the CDR3 DNA reads TGTGCCAGTAGTACAACTAATGAAAAACTGTTTTTT. Its protein product is CASSTTNEKLFF.